Listed here are 29 T cell receptor beta chains from one sample, sequenced in a study of CD8 T cells in ankylosing spondylitis. A single record per CDR3 protein comes from TCRdb applying MiXCR to the 5' RACE reads. The sample carries tens of thousands of distinct CDR3 sequences, more than 25% recorded once. The specimen was blood, either unsorted or a sorted T cell fraction (not recorded which). These receptors were collected from a male donor with ankylosing spondylitis or in good health (not recorded which).

This clonotype has more than one count but fewer than ten. The rearrangement uses TRBV4-1 and TRBJ2-7; 7 nucleotides match TRBD2. Germline CDR1 and CDR2: MGHRA and YSYEKL. This CDR3 is built from 16 residues. The J segment lost 3 bases and the V segment lost 0 bases, leaving 8 bases of the junction unmatched. Written as DNA, the CDR3 is TGCGCCAGCAGCCAAGATGTCCCTAGCGGTCTCTACGAGCAGTACTTC. Its protein is CASSQDVPSGLYEQYF.

The rearrangement joins TRBV2 to TRBJ2-1; 7 bases fit TRBD2. Looked up from germline, CDR1 is SNHLY and CDR2 is FYNNEI. The CDR3 consists of 16 residues. Unmatched junction bases numbered 12, after V lost 8 bases and J lost 2 bases. The CDR3 DNA is TGTGCCAGCGGGAAATTTGGGGACTATACCTACAATGAGCAGTTCTTC. Protein: CASGKFGDYTYNEQFF.

This clonotype was seen a handful of times. The chain is built from TRBV24-1 and TRBJ1-5; 8 bases are shared with TRBD1. The V gene end was trimmed by 9 bases and the J gene end by 4 bases; junction bases not matched to a gene: 1. The CDR3 runs to 12 residues. The germline V gene has CDR1 KGHDR and CDR2 SFDVKD. This CDR3 is CATGQGNQPQHF. In nucleotides, the CDR3 is TGTGCCACCGGACAGGGTAATCAGCCCCAGCATTTT.

In this sample, this clonotype turned up a few times. This chain connects TRBV7-9 to TRBJ1-4; possible D gene TRBD1, 5 bases. V was clipped by 5 bases and J by 6 bases, with 10 bases between them. Germline lookup yields CDR1 SEHNR and CDR2 FQNEAQ (reference sequence). The CDR3 contains 13 residues. This CDR3 is CASSIEGHEKLFF. As DNA, the CDR3 is TGTGCCAGCAGCATAGAGGGACATGAAAAACTGTTTTTT.

The chain links TRBV20-1 to TRBJ2-1; 11 bases are a match to TRBD2. J was trimmed by 9 bases and V by 5 bases; bases with no gene match: 12. Germline V gene sequence: CDR1 DFQATT, CDR2 SNEGSKA (reference sequence). CDR3 size: 15 residues. CDR3 nucleotide sequence: TGCAGTGCTTTCCAACTAGCGGGAGTTTCCCCTGAGCAGTTCTTC. It is translated as CSAFQLAGVSPEQFF.

This rearrangement joins TRBV5-1 to TRBJ1-3; D is perhaps TRBD1 (5 bases). Germline-derived CDR1 and CDR2 are SGHRS and YFSETQ. V lost 4 bases to trimming and J lost 0 bases, with 11 bases between them. CDR3 size: 15 residues. The CDR3 loop reads CASSPGGVSGNTIYF. The DNA for the CDR3 is TGCGCCAGCAGCCCGGGAGGGGTCTCTGGAAACACCATATATTTT.

V gene TRBV12-3 or TRBV12-4 combines with J gene TRBJ1-1; D is unclear. This CDR3 has 14 residues. Trimming cost V 3 bases and J 2 bases, with 10 bases left between them. CDR3: CASSFRYSNTEAFF. CDR3 DNA: TGTGCCAGCAGTTTCCGATACAGCAACACTGAAGCTTTCTTT.

A few counts support this clonotype. The V gene is TRBV12-3 or TRBV12-4, the J gene TRBJ2-1; D call uncertain. V lost 3 bases and J 5 bases, leaving 8 bases between the germline ends. The CDR3 totals 13 residues. This chain's CDR3 is CASSFEINNEQFF. The CDR3, as DNA: TGTGCCAGCAGTTTTGAAATAAACAATGAGCAGTTCTTC.

Comment on this clonotype: The missing conserved phenylalanine or tryptophan at the end of this CDR3 makes a read error likely. The V and J genes are TRBV28 and TRBJ2-1; D remains unclear. The V end lost 3 bases, the J end lost 0 bases, and 9 bases lay between the germline ends. This CDR3 region has 15 residues. Germline values: CDR1 MDHEN, CDR2 SYDVKM. Here the CDR3 reads CASSFQPSSYNEQFS. CDR3 bases: TGTGCCAGCAGTTTCCAACCAAGCTCCTACAATGAGCAGTTCTCC.

The chain carries TRBV7-9 and TRBJ2-1; the D gene is possibly TRBD2 (5 bases). Germline CDR1 and CDR2: SEHNR and FQNEAQ (reference sequence). The CDR3 totals 14 residues. The germline V and J ends were trimmed by 3 bases and 0 bases, with 6 bases remaining between them. DNA of the CDR3: TGTGCCAGCAGCTTTGAGGGCTCCTACAATGAGCAGTTCTTC. Translating gives CASSFEGSYNEQFF.

The CDR3, as DNA: TGCAGCGTCGTGAGACCCGGGACCGAAGCTTTCTTT. It encodes CSVVRPGTEAFF. The genes are TRBV29-1 and TRBJ1-1; TRBD1 might be the D (5 bases). Germline CDR1 is SQVTM and CDR2 is ANQGSEA. The CDR3 runs 12 residues. V was trimmed by 6 bases and J by 8 bases, leaving 16 bases between them.

The chain employs TRBV7-8 and TRBJ2-3; D remains unclear. CDR1 and CDR2 from the germline V gene are SGHVS and FQNEAQ. CDR3 length: 15 amino acids. Trimming shortened V by 6 bases and J by 4 bases, and 17 bases separated the two germline ends. DNA of the CDR3: TGTGCCAGCAGAGGCGGATCGAGAGCTCCAGATACGCAGTATTTT. This codes for CASRGGSRAPDTQYF.

This chain joins TRBV3-1 and TRBJ2-7; a weak D match, TRBD2 (5 bases). This CDR3 comprises 13 residues. Trimming removed 1 base from V and 3 bases from J, with 7 bases in between. CDR1 is LGHDT and CDR2 is YNNKEL in the germline V gene (reference sequence). The CDR3 sequence is CASSQAAGYEQYF. The CDR3 region has the DNA TGTGCCAGCAGCCAAGCTGCGGGCTACGAGCAGTACTTC.

V is TRBV9 and J is TRBJ2-2; perhaps D is TRBD1 or TRBD2 (5 bases each). CDR1 and CDR2 (germline): SGDLS, YYNGEE. CDR3 length: 12 residues. V gave up 3 bases and J gave up 9 bases, with 9 bases separating them. The DNA of the CDR3 is TGTGCCAGCAGCGGGGACGGGAGGGAGCTGTTTTTT. Translating gives CASSGDGRELFF.

There are a few counts of this clonotype. The V and J genes are TRBV10-2 and TRBJ2-3; 7 bases line up with TRBD2. Losses at the gene ends were 8 bases for V and 0 bases for J; bases not matched to a gene: 14. The CDR3 is made up of 17 amino acids. From germline, CDR1 is WSHSY and CDR2 SAAADI. Here the CDR3 reads CASLRASGSASTDTQYF. CDR3 in DNA: TGCGCCAGCTTAAGGGCTAGCGGTTCGGCTAGCACAGATACGCAGTATTTT.

The chain carries TRBV6-1 and TRBJ2-3; perhaps D is TRBD1 or TRBD2 (6 bases each). The CDR3 spans 15 residues. Per the germline V gene, CDR1 is MNHNS and CDR2 is SASEGT. The V end lost 10 bases, the J end lost 0 bases, and 17 bases lay between the germline ends. The CDR3 loop reads CAITRGGPSTDTQYF. CDR3 DNA sequence: TGTGCCATCACTCGAGGGGGGCCAAGCACAGATACGCAGTATTTT.

This chain links TRBV15 with TRBJ2-7; 7 bases map to TRBD1. Germline V CDR1 and CDR2: LNHNV, YYDKDF (reference sequence). Trimming at V came to 4 bases and at J to 5 bases, leaving 5 bases not matched to a gene. CDR3 length: 13 residues. The CDR3 bases are TGTGCCACCAGCATCAGAACAGGGGACGAGCAGTACGTC. Its protein is CATSIRTGDEQYV.

V usage is TRBV5-6 and J usage is TRBJ1-6; maybe TRBD1 (6 bases). Trimming cost V 4 bases and J 9 bases, with 14 bases left between them. The V gene's germline CDR1 is SGHDT and CDR2 YYEEEE. There are 14 residues in the CDR3. This chain's CDR3 is CASSDPRGGSPLHF. CDR3 coding DNA: TGTGCCAGCAGCGATCCCAGGGGTGGTTCACCCCTCCACTTT.

V and J are TRBV5-5 and TRBJ2-7; D possibly matches TRBD1 or TRBD2 (5 bases each). CDR1 is SGHKS and CDR2 is YYEKEE in the germline V gene (reference sequence). CDR3 length: 17 residues. The V end was cut by 4 bases, the J end by 3 bases, with 23 bases between. The CDR3 DNA reads as TGTGCCAGCAGCGCCCGGGACCCGGATTGGGGTTTCTACGAGCAGTACTTC. Protein: CASSARDPDWGFYEQYF.

The J gene is TRBJ1-1, the V gene TRBV7-9; D is uncertain. Between the trimmed V and J ends, which lost 2 bases and 7 bases, there was a span of 11 bases. The CDR3 contains 13 residues. The germline V gene has CDR1 SEHNR and CDR2 FQNEAQ (reference sequence). DNA for the CDR3: TGTGCCAGCAGCTTATCTCACACAGATGAAGCTTTCTTT. The encoded protein is CASSLSHTDEAFF.

There are a few counts of this clonotype. The gene calls are TRBV20-1 and TRBJ2-6; a weak D match, TRBD2 (6 bases). This CDR3 region has 18 residues. V was clipped by 3 bases and J by 0 bases, with 18 bases between them. Germline assignment: CDR1 DFQATT and CDR2 SNEGSKA (reference sequence). The CDR3 DNA follows: TGCAGTGCTAGGGAGGGGTTTTGGGGAAACTCTGGGGCCAACGTCCTGACTTTC. This sequence encodes CSAREGFWGNSGANVLTF.

The chain joins TRBV10-3 to TRBJ2-7, with D unclear. CDR3 size: 14 residues. Germline V gives CDR1 ENHRY, CDR2 SYGVKD. As DNA, the CDR3 is TGTGCCATCAGCGAGTATGGGTCCCTAGTCGAGCAGTACGTC. This sequence encodes CAISEYGSLVEQYV.

This clonotype was found a few times. The chain combines TRBV12-3 or TRBV12-4 with TRBJ2-7; 7 nucleotides match TRBD1. Germline trimming cut 4 bases from V and 3 bases from J; bases unmatched to any gene: 6. The length of the CDR3 is 14 residues. CDR3 loop: CASSSRDRYYEQYF. As DNA, the CDR3 is TGTGCCAGCAGTTCCCGGGACAGATACTACGAGCAGTACTTC.

This clonotype was counted at least ten times. This sequence joins TRBV12-3 or TRBV12-4 and TRBJ2-1; weak D call: TRBD1 (6 bases). The CDR3 runs 17 residues. V was cut by 4 bases and J by 0 bases, with 16 bases left in between. CDR3 protein: CASSSRDIVSSYNEQFF. CDR3 DNA: TGTGCCAGCAGTTCCCGGGACATAGTTAGCTCCTACAATGAGCAGTTCTTC.

This sequence joins TRBV29-1 and TRBJ2-1; D is uncertain. The CDR3 length is 13 residues. V lost 7 bases, J lost 4 bases, and 14 bases lay in between. The germline gives CDR1 SQVTM, CDR2 ANQGSEA. The CDR3: CSAVPGVYNEQFF. The CDR3 DNA is TGCAGCGCCGTGCCGGGCGTATACAATGAGCAGTTCTTC.

The rearrangement joins TRBV5-5 to TRBJ2-5; 7 nucleotides align to TRBD1. The CDR3 loop spans 15 amino acids. Trimming cost V 3 bases and J 5 bases; bases outside gene matches: 10. The V gene's germline CDR1 is SGHKS and CDR2 YYEKEE (reference sequence). The DNA of the CDR3 is TGTGCCAGCAGCTCCGACAGGGTGGTAACCGAGACCCAGTACTTC. It specifies CASSSDRVVTETQYF.

This clonotype has a handful of counts. The CDR3 DNA reads TGTGCCAGCAGTTACTCGGTCAACCGGGATACGCAGTATTTT. Its translation: CASSYSVNRDTQYF. This rearrangement joins TRBV6-5 to TRBJ2-3; D is undetermined. The CDR3 consists of 14 residues. V dropped 0 bases and J dropped 6 bases, with 10 bases sitting between them. Germline V gene sequence: CDR1 MNHEY, CDR2 SVGAGI.

The chain has TRBV6-1 and TRBJ2-5; tentative D call: TRBD2 (5 bases). The germline gives CDR1 MNHNS, CDR2 SASEGT. The CDR3 is 15 amino acids. V lost 6 bases and J 5 bases, leaving 19 bases between the germline ends. The CDR3, as DNA: TGTGCCAGCAGCCTTCTAGCCTCGATAGGGGAGACCCAGTACTTC. As protein: CASSLLASIGETQYF.

This clonotype has only a few counts. V usage is TRBV6-5 and J usage is TRBJ1-5, with D unresolved. There are 14 residues in the CDR3. V lost 2 bases, J lost 4 bases, and 9 bases lay in between. The germline CDR1 and CDR2 sequences are MNHEY and SVGAGI. The CDR3 reads CASSYVPGNQPQHF. The CDR3 bases are TGTGCCAGCAGTTACGTACCGGGGAATCAGCCCCAGCATTTT.